These 13 T cell receptor beta chains came from one sample sequenced in a study of control samples from healthy donors and cancer patients. Measured with immunoSEQ multiplex PCR; TCRdb has only the in-frame clones, and not every one. The sample consists of about 89,000 clones, roughly 86% of them appearing once. The specimen sequenced was blood. These receptors came from a man between 25 and 39 years old in good health.

This rearrangement joins TRBV19 to TRBJ2-5; D is unclear. CDR1 is LNHDA, CDR2 SQIVND, per germline (reference sequence). Trimming shortened V by 3 bases and J by 2 bases, and 10 bases separated the two germline ends. There are 14 residues in the CDR3. CDR3: CASSIQTSQETQYF. Here the CDR3 DNA reads TGTGCCAGTAGTATCCAGACTTCACAAGAGACCCAGTACTTC.

V and J are TRBV19 and TRBJ1-1; 7 bases map to TRBD1. Germline V gene lookup returns CDR1 LNHDA and CDR2 SQIVND (reference sequence). The CDR3 sequence is 13 residues long. After removal of 7 bases from V and 0 bases from J, the junction contained 2 bases not matched to a gene. The CDR3 bases are TGTGCCAGTACACAGGGGTTGAACACTGAAGCTTTCTTT. Encoded protein: CASTQGLNTEAFF.

The chain couples TRBV3-1 (or the pseudogene TRBV3-2) to TRBJ2-1, with D perhaps matching TRBD2 (5 bases). The CDR3 contains 14 residues. V gave up 6 bases and J gave up 2 bases, with 11 bases separating them. Germline V CDR1 and CDR2: LGHDT, YNNKEL (reference sequence). The CDR3 protein is CASSRTETYNEQFF. CDR3 coding DNA: TGTGCCAGCAGTCGGACTGAAACCTACAATGAGCAGTTCTTC.

The chain joins TRBV29-1 to TRBJ1-2; TRBD1 is a possible D gene (6 bases). Looked up from germline, CDR1 is SQVTM and CDR2 is ANQGSEA. V was cut by 2 bases and J by 4 bases, with 14 bases left in between. CDR3 length equals 14 residues. The CDR3 nucleotides read TGCAGCGTTGAAATAGGGGGGCGCGGCTATGGCTACACCTTC. Protein: CSVEIGGRGYGYTF.

The chain is built from TRBV6-5 and TRBJ1-2; weak D call: TRBD1 (5 bases). This CDR3 has 15 residues. Germline CDR1 and CDR2: MNHEY and SVGAGI. V was clipped by 6 bases and J by 4 bases, with 18 bases between them. CDR3 region: CASSLTGERVYGYTF. DNA for the CDR3: TGTGCCAGCAGCCTTACGGGGGAGAGAGTCTATGGCTACACCTTC.

This clone was seen more than once but under ten times. V gene TRBV14 combines with J gene TRBJ1-1, with unresolved D. The CDR3 totals 13 residues. Trimming left V 0 bases short and J 7 bases short, with 9 bases between. Per the germline V gene, CDR1 is SGHDN and CDR2 is FVKESK. In DNA, the CDR3 is TGTGCCAGCAGCCAAGATGACTACATTGAAGCTTTCTTT. Amino acid sequence: CASSQDDYIEAFF.

V and J are TRBV6-5 and TRBJ2-2, with D perhaps TRBD2 (6 bases). This CDR3 contains 14 residues. The germline V gene has CDR1 MNHEY and CDR2 SVGAGI. Deletions cut 5 bases from V and 0 bases from J, with 7 bases between. CDR3 coding DNA: TGTGCCAGCAGTCGGGGGTCGAACACCGGGGAGCTGTTTTTT. This encodes CASSRGSNTGELFF.

This clone showed up just once. This chain uses TRBV7-9 with TRBJ2-7, with D unresolved. V lost 4 bases to trimming and J lost 0 bases, with 16 bases between them. CDR3 length: 16 amino acids. Germline CDR1 SEHNR, CDR2 FQNEAQ (reference sequence). The DNA for the CDR3 is TGTGCCAGCAGCTCGGACGGATCCTCCACCTCCTACGAGCAGTACGTC. This gives the protein CASSSDGSSTSYEQYV.

The chain employs TRBV3-1 (or the pseudogene TRBV3-2) and TRBJ1-2; weak D call: TRBD1 (5 bases). The germline gives CDR1 LGHDT, CDR2 YNNKEL (reference sequence). This CDR3 region has 14 residues. Trimming cost V 4 bases and J 3 bases, with 12 bases left between them. The CDR3 DNA follows: TGTGCCAGCAGCCCCCGGGGGGGGGACTATGGCTACACCTTC. Its translation is CASSPRGGDYGYTF.

The chain links TRBV30 to TRBJ2-2; tentatively, D is TRBD1 or TRBD2 (6 bases each). The CDR3 spans 14 residues. Looked up from germline, CDR1 is GTSNPN and CDR2 is SVGIG (reference sequence). Trimming left V 4 bases short and J 4 bases short, with 13 bases between. For the CDR3, the DNA is TGTGCCTGGATGTGGGGGGCGGGCACCGGGGAGCTGTTTTTT. Protein: CAWMWGAGTGELFF.

The V call is TRBV6-5, the J call TRBJ2-5, with TRBD1 matching over 9 bases. Germline V gene data show CDR1 as MNHEY and CDR2 as SVGAGI. The J segment lost 5 bases and the V segment lost 8 bases, leaving 6 bases of the junction unmatched. The CDR3 runs 13 residues. CDR3 protein: CASGRTGVETQYF. The DNA of the CDR3 is TGTGCCAGCGGACGGACAGGGGTGGAGACCCAGTACTTC.

This clone has only a few counts. The V gene is TRBV28, the J gene TRBJ1-1, with 8 bases aligning to TRBD1. The CDR3 length is 16 residues. Germline loops: CDR1 MDHEN, CDR2 SYDVKM. Trimming cost V 4 bases and J 0 bases; bases outside gene matches: 7. CDR3 region: CASSSSTGAMNTEAFF. Written as DNA, the CDR3 is TGTGCCAGCAGTTCCTCGACAGGGGCCATGAACACTGAAGCTTTCTTT. Complete variable domain (other parts from reference TRBV28 and TRBJ1-1): DVKVTQSSRYLVKRTGEKVFLECVQDMDHENMFWYRQDPGLGLRLIYFSYDVKMKEKGDIPEGYSVSREKKERFSLILESASTNQTSMYLCASSSSTGAMNTEAFFGQGTRLTVV.

The genes are TRBV18 and TRBJ2-1, with 16 bases identical to TRBD2. The CDR3 is 16 amino acids. Germline values: CDR1 KGHSH, CDR2 LQKENI. After removal of 3 bases from V and 10 bases from J, the junction contained 6 bases not matched to a gene. The CDR3 region has the DNA TGTGCCAGCTCACCCGGGACTAGCGGGGGGGCCGGAGAGCAGTTCTTC. It is translated as CASSPGTSGGAGEQFF.